Below are 8 T cell receptor beta chains sequenced from a single sample in a study of cytomegalovirus exposure and HLA in healthy donors. PCR amplification relied on 60 Vbeta primers (plus 13 Jbeta primers). The repertoire was sequenced with immunoSEQ multiplex PCR; TCRdb's copy has only in-frame clones and lacks some. The sample includes about 140,000 clones, roughly 76% of them seen just once. Sequencing input: PBMCs. The receptors were sampled from a female donor in good health and CMV-seronegative.

The chain is built from TRBV5-6 and TRBJ2-7, with TRBD1 matching 7 bases. Trimming cost V 4 bases and J 4 bases; bases outside gene matches: 11. Germline V CDR1 and CDR2: SGHDT, YYEEEE. CDR3 length: 15 amino acids. This CDR3 is CASSPNPGQLYEQYF. In DNA, the CDR3 is TGTGCCAGCAGCCCAAATCCGGGACAGCTTTACGAGCAGTACTTC.

The genes are TRBV27 and TRBJ2-3, with no clear D. Germline lookup yields CDR1 MNHEY and CDR2 SMNVEV (reference sequence). This CDR3 contains 12 residues. The germline V and J ends were trimmed by 8 bases and 3 bases, with 9 bases remaining between them. CDR3 DNA sequence: TGTGCCAGCGTCTCTAATACAGATACGCAGTATTTT. It encodes CASVSNTDTQYF.

This clone was counted only a few times. This chain uses TRBV2 with TRBJ2-5; D uncertain. Looked up from germline, CDR1 is SNHLY and CDR2 is FYNNEI. The CDR3 runs 15 residues. V dropped 6 bases and J dropped 0 bases, with 14 bases sitting between them. The CDR3 DNA reads as TGTGCCAGCAGGCCTCAGGCGCCTCACCAAGAGACCCAGTACTTC. This translates into CASRPQAPHQETQYF.

The genes are TRBV10-3 and TRBJ2-5, with 7 bases aligning to TRBD1. In germline, CDR1 is ENHRY, CDR2 SYGVKD. The ends lost 2 bases at V and 5 bases at J; junction bases unmatched: 11. The CDR3 totals 16 residues. CDR3 sequence (DNA): TGTGCCATCAGTGAGGGGTTAGGGACAGCTCAGGAGACCCAGTACTTC. This codes for CAISEGLGTAQETQYF.

This sequence joins TRBV5-4 and TRBJ1-5; the D gene is possibly TRBD1 (5 bases). The CDR3 spans 16 residues. Trimming shortened V by 1 base and J by 1 base, and 12 bases separated the two germline ends. Per germline, CDR1 SGHNT and CDR2 YYREEE (reference sequence). The CDR3 loop reads CASSLMWQGSNQPQHF. The CDR3 nucleotides read TGTGCCAGCAGCTTGATGTGGCAGGGAAGCAATCAGCCCCAGCATTTT.

In DNA form, the CDR3 reads TGTGCCAGCAGCCCGGGGTCTCTGTCAGCCTCCTACAATGAGCAGTTCTTC. Amino acids: CASSPGSLSASYNEQFF. The chain recombines TRBV11-2 with TRBJ2-1; D might be TRBD2 (5 bases). The CDR3 extends over 17 amino acids. Germline V gives CDR1 SGHAT, CDR2 FQNNGV. V lost 5 bases, J lost 0 bases, and 17 bases lay in between.

The gene calls are TRBV2 and TRBJ2-7; TRBD2 aligns across 9 bases. The CDR3 spans 14 residues. The V gene end was trimmed by 7 bases and the J gene end by 6 bases; junction bases not matched to a gene: 10. Germline V gives CDR1 SNHLY, CDR2 FYNNEI. CDR3 loop: CASIGLAGFREQYF. The CDR3 DNA reads TGTGCCAGCATCGGCCTAGCGGGATTCCGCGAGCAGTACTTC.

This clone has only one observation. The CDR3 loop reads CASSIPGSYNEQFF. CDR3 coding DNA: TGTGCCAGTAGTATTCCCGGCTCCTACAATGAGCAGTTCTTC. V gene TRBV19 combines with J gene TRBJ2-1; D call uncertain. With 3 bases removed from V and 0 bases from J, the gap between germline ends came to 6 bases. The CDR3 is made up of 14 amino acids. Germline lookup yields CDR1 LNHDA and CDR2 SQIVND (reference sequence).